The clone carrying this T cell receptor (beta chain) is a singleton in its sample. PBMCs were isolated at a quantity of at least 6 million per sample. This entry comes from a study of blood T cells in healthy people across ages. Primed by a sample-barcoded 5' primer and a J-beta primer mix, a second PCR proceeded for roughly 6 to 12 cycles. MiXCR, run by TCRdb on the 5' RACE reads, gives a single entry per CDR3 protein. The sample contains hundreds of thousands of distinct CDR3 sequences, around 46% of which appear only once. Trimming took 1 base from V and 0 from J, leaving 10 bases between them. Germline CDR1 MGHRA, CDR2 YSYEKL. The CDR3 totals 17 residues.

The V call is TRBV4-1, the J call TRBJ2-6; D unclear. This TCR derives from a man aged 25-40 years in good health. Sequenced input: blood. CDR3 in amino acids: CASSQAFTSSGANVLTF. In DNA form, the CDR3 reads TGCGCCAGCAGCCAAGCATTCACGAGCTCTGGGGCCAACGTCCTGACTTTC.